This TCR beta chain was obtained from a study of radiotherapy plus CTLA-4 blockade in lung cancer. General observations from the study: Subsequent to radiotherapy plus ipilimumab, tumor-derived TCR clones underwent expansion in blood.

Here immunoSEQ multiplex PCR was the method, and the copy in TCRdb shows in-frame clones only, minus some. The table lists some 80,000 clones, roughly 79% of them singletons, with roughly 23% in the top ten. Chemo-refractory metastatic non-small-cell lung cancer patients underwent focal radiation alongside CTLA-4 blockade with ipilimumab. A note on this clone: Antigen: not known.

Germline trimming cut 11 bases from V and 8 bases from J; bases unmatched to any gene: 17. Germline V gene lookup returns CDR1 SGHAT and CDR2 FQNNGV. The CDR3 length is 16 residues. The source material was peripheral blood, sampled from a patient treated with radiotherapy plus ipilimumab. This sequence was found in a human donor with non-small cell lung cancer whose response to radiotherapy plus ipilimumab could not be evaluated. Some clones in this sample may be carry-over from other donors' samples. The chain recombines TRBV11-2 with TRBJ2-2, with 10 bases aligning to TRBD1. The CDR3 reads CAGPVRGQGLLGELFF. Written as DNA, the CDR3 is TGTGCCGGCCCAGTGAGGGGACAGGGGTTATTGGGGGAGCTGTTTTTT. Drawing the rest from reference TRBV11-2 and TRBJ2-2, the complete variable domain is EAGVAQSPRYKIIEKRQSVAFWCNPISGHATLYWYQQILGQGPKLLIQFQNNGVVDDSQLPKDRFSAERLKGVDSTLKIQPAKLEDSAVYLCAGPVRGQGLLGELFFGEGSRLTVL.